One T cell receptor beta chain is described in this entry. The antigen is unknown. The entry originates in a study of response to subunit inactivated influenza vaccine. In germline, CDR1 is MNHNS, CDR2 SASEGT. The CDR3 extends over 16 amino acids. The V gene end was trimmed by 7 bases and the J gene end by 5 bases; junction bases not matched to a gene: 13. TCRdb called the RT-PCR reads again in MiXCR, with one record for every CDR3 protein. The sample lists about 650,000 distinct CDR3 sequences; around a sixth were seen once. Regarding the study as a whole: There was a suggestion from the authors that each seasonal influenza vaccination recruits few new T cells.

The starting material was PBMCs from blood, obtained 11 to 12 days after vaccination. The V and J genes are TRBV6-1 and TRBJ2-2; 7 bases line up with TRBD2. The receptor was isolated from a middle-aged man who received an inactivated influenza vaccine. The CDR3 protein is CASTKTSYLGTGELFF. As DNA, the CDR3 is TGTGCCAGCACCAAGACTAGCTACTTGGGGACCGGGGAGCTGTTTTTT.